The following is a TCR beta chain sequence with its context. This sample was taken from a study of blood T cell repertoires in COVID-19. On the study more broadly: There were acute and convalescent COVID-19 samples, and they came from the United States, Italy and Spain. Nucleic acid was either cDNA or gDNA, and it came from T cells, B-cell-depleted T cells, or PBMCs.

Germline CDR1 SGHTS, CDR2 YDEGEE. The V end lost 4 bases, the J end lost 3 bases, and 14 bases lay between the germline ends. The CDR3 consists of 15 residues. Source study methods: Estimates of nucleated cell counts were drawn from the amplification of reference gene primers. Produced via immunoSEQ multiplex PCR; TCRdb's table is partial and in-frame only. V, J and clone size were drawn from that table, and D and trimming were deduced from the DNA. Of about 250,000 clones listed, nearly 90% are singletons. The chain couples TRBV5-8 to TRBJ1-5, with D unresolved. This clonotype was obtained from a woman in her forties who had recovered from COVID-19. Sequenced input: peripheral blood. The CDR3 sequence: CASSPVVTFNQPQHF. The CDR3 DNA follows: TGTGCCAGCAGCCCCGTAGTCACCTTCAATCAGCCCCAGCATTTT. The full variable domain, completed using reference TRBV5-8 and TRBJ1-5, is EAGVTQSPTHLIKTRGQQATLRCSPISGHTSVYWYQQALGLGLQFLLWYDEGEERNRGNFPPRFSGRQFPNYSSELNVNALELEDSALYLCASSPVVTFNQPQHFGDGTRLSIL.